Below, 2 T cell receptor beta chains from the same sample are listed, as sequenced in a study of blood T cell repertoires in COVID-19. Clones were read by immunoSEQ multiplex PCR, and TCRdb kept only the in-frame ones, dropping some. The sample holds approximately 140,000 clones; around nine tenths are singletons and the top ten take about 1.5%. The sample comprised peripheral blood. Receptors were obtained from a woman aged 55-69 years with acute or convalescent COVID-19.

CDR3 residues: CASSPTTGIYGYTF. DNA for the CDR3: TGTGCCAGCTCACCTACGACAGGGATCTATGGCTACACCTTC. The chain links TRBV18 to TRBJ1-2, with 7 bases identical to TRBD1. CDR3 length: 14 residues. Germline trimming cut 3 bases from V and 4 bases from J; bases unmatched to any gene: 5. CDR1 KGHSH and CDR2 LQKENI come from the germline V gene.

The J gene is TRBJ2-1, the V gene TRBV5-1; 10 bases line up with TRBD2. The trim removed 2 bases at V and 7 bases at J, leaving 3 bases unmatched. The CDR3 runs to 14 residues. CDR1 and CDR2 (germline): SGHRS, YFSETQ. The CDR3 loop reads CASSLPSGGNEQFF. The CDR3, as DNA: TGCGCCAGCAGCTTACCTAGCGGGGGTAATGAGCAGTTCTTC.